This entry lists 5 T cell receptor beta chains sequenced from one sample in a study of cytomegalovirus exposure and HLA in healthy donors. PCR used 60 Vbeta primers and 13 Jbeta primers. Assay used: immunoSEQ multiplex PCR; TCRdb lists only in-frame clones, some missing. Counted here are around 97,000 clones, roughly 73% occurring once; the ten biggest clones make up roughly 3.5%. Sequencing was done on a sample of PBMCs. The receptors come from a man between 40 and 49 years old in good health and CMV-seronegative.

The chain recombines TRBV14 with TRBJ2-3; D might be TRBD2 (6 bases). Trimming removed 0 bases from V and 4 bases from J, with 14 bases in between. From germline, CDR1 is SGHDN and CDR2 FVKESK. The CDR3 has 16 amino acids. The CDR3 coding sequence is TGTGCCAGCAGCCAAGAATGGGGGGTAAACGCAGATACGCAGTATTTT. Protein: CASSQEWGVNADTQYF.

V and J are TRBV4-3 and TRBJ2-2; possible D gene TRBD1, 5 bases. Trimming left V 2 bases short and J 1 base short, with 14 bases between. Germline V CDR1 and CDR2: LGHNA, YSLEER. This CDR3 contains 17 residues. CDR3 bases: TGCGCCAGCAGCCAACCTCCCCCGGACAAGAACACCGGGGAGCTGTTTTTT. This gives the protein CASSQPPPDKNTGELFF.

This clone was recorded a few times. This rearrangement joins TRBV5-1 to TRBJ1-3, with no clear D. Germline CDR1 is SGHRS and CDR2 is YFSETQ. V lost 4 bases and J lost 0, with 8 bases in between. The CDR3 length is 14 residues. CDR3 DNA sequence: TGCGCCAGCAGCCCCGGGAGCTCTGGAAACACCATATATTTT. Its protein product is CASSPGSSGNTIYF.

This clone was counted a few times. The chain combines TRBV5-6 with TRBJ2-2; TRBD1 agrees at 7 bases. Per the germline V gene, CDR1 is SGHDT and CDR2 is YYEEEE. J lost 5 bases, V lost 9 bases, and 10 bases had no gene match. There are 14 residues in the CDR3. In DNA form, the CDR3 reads TGTGCCACCAACAGGGGAGTAGTAACCGGGGAGCTGTTTTTT. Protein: CATNRGVVTGELFF.

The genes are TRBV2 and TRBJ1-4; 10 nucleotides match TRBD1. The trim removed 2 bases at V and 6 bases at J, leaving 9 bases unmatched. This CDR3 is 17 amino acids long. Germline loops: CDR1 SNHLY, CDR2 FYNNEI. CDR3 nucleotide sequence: TGTGCCAGCAGTGAACCCCAAGGAGGGACAGGGGATGAAAAACTGTTTTTT. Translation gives CASSEPQGGTGDEKLFF.